One T cell receptor (beta chain) is described in this entry. Its recognized antigen is unknown. Within one base of it there is no much larger clone, and no base qualities were kept. In the same sample, other DNA sequences code for this CDR3. The sample comes from a study of cytomegalovirus exposure and HLA in healthy donors (dated by TCRdb to about 2017). For the wider study: In an earlier analysis of approximately 640 of the donors, approximately 300 Gb of sequence data and 90 million to 130 million unique TCR beta sequences from about 190 million T cells were reported. Around 330 gigabases of sequencing data and about 92 million unique TCR sequences made up an early release that covered about 640 HLA-typed donors. The genetic ancestry cluster associated with self-reported Caucasian donors included approximately 85% of the approximately 430 genotyped donors. The study was designed to test whether signatures of past pathogen exposure could be identified by cataloging public T cell receptors. The study profiled the T cell repertoires of more than 500 subjects by immunosequencing and related them to cytomegalovirus serostatus. Along with the roughly 700-subject first cohort, a separate validation cohort of over a hundred different subjects was used. The study combined high-throughput TCR immunosequencing, statistical association of individual TCRs with disease status, and machine learning to predict cytomegalovirus infection status. A later analysis re-analyzed previously published TCR beta repertoires from 500 to 700 donors and added high-resolution HLA genotyping to study TCR occurrence patterns. Rather than using new phenotypic data, the later analysis identified candidate immune exposures from TCR beta sequences and from how often those sequences occurred across donors. An earlier analysis of about 600 of the donors used high-throughput TCR beta sequencing to judge whether each TCR beta V gene segment behaved as functional or pseudogenic. Donor age, sex, ethnicity and CMV serostatus were compiled together with the repertoire data. In a later genetic analysis, genome-wide SNP genotypes for about three fifths of the roughly 670 donors were used, and that subset was treated as a discovery cohort. Every repertoire in the discovery cohort had been generated on one and the same sequencing platform. HLA typing included class I and class II loci at four-digit resolution. The number of typed donors differed by locus: about 620-640 for A, B, C, DRB1 and DQB1; some 500 for DQA1; 606 for DPA1; and roughly 450 for DPB1. About 5 DR-DQ haplotypes were handled as single units for association and clustering, since linkage in the cohort was strong. Across approximately 420 genotyped donors of the cohort, an average of about 220,000 unique TCR beta nucleotide sequences per donor were sequenced, and approximately 17% of those sequences were non-productive. Paper-wide results and their limitations: It was suggested by the authors that the approach could potentially be generalized to other disease states and immunological phenotypes. In vitro tests confirmed that a few of the cytomegalovirus-associated TCR beta chains recognize cytomegalovirus antigens. The presence/absence analyses assumed that sequencing depth was roughly uniform across donors, and that assumption may not be true. In a later analysis, most CMV-associated TCR beta chains were found to appear HLA-restricted, with HLA associations seemingly driven largely by CMV exposure. Only TCR beta chains were sequenced in this cohort, and the absence of alpha or paired-chain data limited detectable features. V-gene and J-gene trimming of TCR beta chains was associated with a missense DCLRE1C variant in a later genetic analysis, and the association was replicated in an independent cohort. According to a later analysis, parvovirus B19, influenza, CMV and Epstein-Barr virus appeared linked to several top co-occurrence clusters. The 87-base-pair reads could not distinguish some IMGT-functional V segments, including TRBV6-2 and TRBV6-3, so those segments were excluded. A group of highly shared sequence variants was considered likely to be a technical artifact of the sequencing pipeline. When HLA alleles, especially DR and DQ, strongly co-occurred, attributing TCR associations to individual alleles was difficult. A total of 150 or so TCR beta chains were listed by the study as associated with cytomegalovirus. Correlated functional status among segregating V segments might be attributable to linkage disequilibrium, but an unknown experimental factor could not be ruled out. CMV serostatus was the only immune exposure information available for the cohort. A later analysis found that TCR association rates varied across HLA loci, with DRB1 alleles showing the most associated TCRs and HLA-C alleles the fewest. An earlier analysis of approximately 530 of the donors showed that most TCR beta V segments appeared in productive rearrangements either about 87% or about 30% of the time, which broadly matched IMGT annotations. A further reported finding was that TCR beta sequences accurately predicted the HLA-A and HLA-B alleles for most subjects in the first cohort. While some public TCRs were present in many individuals, most TCR sequences turned up only very rarely across donors. Compared with the 666-donor mean, donors in an Asian-associated ancestry cluster had fewer N-insertions in productive TCRs, according to a later genetic analysis. In a later analysis, HLA-associated TCR beta chains showed more clonal expansion and lower generation probabilities than non-associated chains that were equally common. Because counts were too low, about 17 rarely observed V segments, including chromosome 9 orphons, were excluded from the earlier analysis of 587 of the donors. Cytomegalovirus status was reported to be diagnosed by the classifier with high specificity and sensitivity in both the original and validation cohorts. Because HLA typing was unavailable for some donors at each locus, only the typed subset was used in association tests. In a later analysis, some 18,000 TCR beta sequences were associated with specific HLA alleles at a false discovery rate of 0.05.

The library was produced with the immunoSEQ multiplex PCR assay. For the multiplex PCR, a mixture combining 60 forward primers for TCR Vbeta segments and 13 reverse primers for TCR Jbeta segments was used. A multiplex PCR assay on genomic DNA amplified the CDR3 region of rearranged TCR beta genes. On the Illumina HiSeq System, the amplified TCR beta libraries were sequenced as 87-base-pair reads. In the source study's methods: In a later analysis, tens of millions of unique TCR beta chains were counted across the roughly 670 repertoires, and approximately 9.9 million of these chains were shared by at least two donors. Raw reads were error-corrected and collapsed into unique sequences with a nearest-neighbor algorithm that merged closely related sequences to remove PCR and sequencing errors. CDR3 sequences were aligned to IMGT reference sequences to assign V, D and J gene segments. Each retained sequence needed at least a six-nucleotide match to both a V gene segment and a J gene segment. A rearrangement was called productive if the CDR3 had no stop codons and remained in frame with V and J, and every other rearrangement was called non-productive. CDR3 was defined according to IMGT convention as the region running from the second conserved V-encoded cysteine to the conserved J-encoded phenylalanine. In an earlier analysis of around 540 of the donors, sequences lacking an unambiguous match to a single V gene segment were excluded. An earlier analysis of approximately 590 of the donors classified V segments as functional when productive rearrangements were above 56.7% and as segregating when the standard deviation between donors was above 5%. To diagnose cytomegalovirus status from the catalog of TCR beta chain sequences, a statistical classification framework was built. In a later analysis, V and J genes were assigned by comparing TCR nucleotide sequences against IMGT/GENE-DB human TR gene sequences. In a later analysis, CDR3 sequences and most-parsimonious VDJ recombination scenarios were assigned using the TCRdist pipeline. A later analysis defined each TCR beta chain by its CDR3 amino acid sequence plus V-gene family, and excluded reads lacking a unique V-gene family. To address suspected cross-contamination and a sequencing artifact, a later analysis removed a few hundred highly shared, low-generation-probability nucleotide sequences. A later analysis calculated a clonal expansion index for each public chain from normalized within-repertoire ranks of inferred template counts. Generation probabilities in a later analysis came from a VDJ recombination model fitted to out-of-frame rearrangements, and those results were checked against IGoR. Hypergeometric tests were used in a later analysis to score TCR-TCR, TCR-HLA and TCR-CMV co-occurrence, with a repertoire-size bias correction applied to the TCR pairs. A later analysis estimated false discovery rates by permuting HLA or CMV assignments 20 times. In a later analysis, co-occurring TCRs were grouped using DBSCAN, and TCRdist sequence similarity was added for clustering within HLA-allele-positive subsets. Co-occurrence clustering excluded repertoires with fewer than 30,000 or more than 120,000 public chains, plus five with anomalous nucleotide sharing. TCRdb limited this immuneACCESS table to in-frame rearrangements with V and J called. A share of clones is missing; checked studies link under half to unresolved V genes, and the rest is unexplained. Clone size and V and J calls were adopted from that table, with D and trimming inferred from the DNA. The sample table lists 180,000 or so clones, 70% to 80% of them with a count of one. The ten largest clones represent more than 2% of the sample.

The germline V gene encodes CDR1 GTSNPN and CDR2 SVGIG (reference sequence). V and J lose 0 bases and 8 bases, and a span of 8 bases separates them. The CDR3, from cysteine to phenylalanine, totals 13 residues. Here the CDR3 DNA is all that survives: 39 bases in frame from base 1. The cohort consisted of 650 to 700 healthy bone marrow donors. At the time of sampling, every cohort member was nominally healthy, though immune exposures that went unrecorded were likely present. The donor tested CMV seropositive and was one of the 289 seropositive cohort members. Each donor provided a peripheral blood sample, and peripheral blood mononuclear cells were used for TCR beta sequencing. Genomic DNA extraction from the blood cell samples was performed with the Qiagen DNeasy Blood Extraction Kit.

The rearranged segments are TRBV30 and TRBJ1-6, with the D gene too uncertain to name. The specimen sequenced was PBMCs. The receptor was derived from a woman in her 30s in good health and CMV-seropositive. Read as DNA, the sequence is TGTGCCTGGAGTGTACAAGTGGATTCACCCCTCCACTTT. Its protein reads: CAWSVQVDSPLHF.